The 22 T cell receptor beta chains listed next were all sequenced from one sample in a study of blood T cell repertoires in COVID-19. Using immunoSEQ multiplex PCR, the repertoire was profiled, and TCRdb retains in-frame clones only, with some absent. The sample consists of 12,000 to 15,000 clones, approximately 88% of them appearing once. The sample consisted of peripheral blood. The receptors come from a human donor in a cohort sampled during active COVID-19.

This clone is labeled as medium-sized. The V gene is TRBV12-3 or TRBV12-4, the J gene TRBJ2-7; D call uncertain. Trimming stripped 3 bases from V and 9 bases from J, with 15 bases between. The CDR3 sequence is 13 residues long. For the CDR3, the DNA is TGTGCCAGCAGTTTTGAGTCCCCTGCCGTGCAGTACTTC. It is translated as CASSFESPAVQYF.

The chain employs TRBV18 and TRBJ2-1, with 9 bases fitting TRBD1. CDR1 is KGHSH, CDR2 LQKENI, per germline. The CDR3 sequence is 16 residues long. V lost 5 bases and J lost 4; bases outside the gene matches: 9. CDR3 region: CASSLTGTGIYNEQFF. The CDR3 DNA reads TGTGCCAGCTCATTGACCGGGACAGGGATTTACAATGAGCAGTTCTTC.

The chain joins TRBV3-1 (or the pseudogene TRBV3-2) to TRBJ2-3; 8 positions match TRBD2. The CDR3 runs 15 residues. From germline, CDR1 is LGHDT and CDR2 YNNKEL (reference sequence). After removal of 1 base from V and 3 bases from J, the junction contained 3 bases not matched to a gene. The CDR3 DNA follows: TGTGCCAGCAGCCAAGTTAGCGGGATAACAGATACGCAGTATTTT. Its translation is CASSQVSGITDTQYF.

The J gene is TRBJ1-5, the V gene TRBV6-5; D unclear. The CDR3 extends over 11 amino acids. V dropped 10 bases and J dropped 5 bases, with 9 bases sitting between them. Per germline, CDR1 MNHEY and CDR2 SVGAGI. CDR3 nucleotide sequence: TGTGCCATAAGCCGGGATCAGCCCCAGCATTTT. Its translation is CAISRDQPQHF.

The chain links TRBV5-1 to TRBJ2-3, with D possibly TRBD2 on 5 matching bases. V was cut by 4 bases and J by 4 bases, with 10 bases left in between. The CDR3 spans 13 residues. Germline V gene sequence: CDR1 SGHRS, CDR2 YFSETQ. The CDR3 loop reads CASSPPGADTQYF. The CDR3 bases are TGCGCCAGCAGCCCCCCCGGGGCAGATACGCAGTATTTT.

The table lists this clone with a count of one. CDR3 loop: CASSSDSLQNIQYF. CDR3 DNA sequence: TGTGCCAGTAGTAGCGACAGCTTACAAAACATTCAGTACTTC. The chain couples TRBV19 to TRBJ2-4; tentatively, D is TRBD1 (5 bases). V was cut by 4 bases and J by 5 bases, with 12 bases left in between. Germline V gene data show CDR1 as LNHDA and CDR2 as SQIVND (reference sequence). This CDR3 is built from 14 residues.

In this sample, this clone turned up once. The chain uses TRBV20-1 and TRBJ2-3, with D unclear. The CDR3 is 11 amino acids. Germline V gene sequence: CDR1 DFQATT, CDR2 SNEGSKA (reference sequence). V was shortened by 0 bases and J by 5 bases, with 3 bases between the two germline ends. The CDR3 here is CSARERDTQYF. As DNA, the CDR3 is TGCAGTGCTAGAGAGAGAGATACGCAGTATTTT.

To note about this clone: At the DNA level, this CDR3 is encoded by other sequences in the same sample as well. The CDR3 DNA sequence: TGCGCCAGCACTCCGGGGGGGGCCCGCACGGGTACGCAGTATTTT. It encodes CASTPGGARTGTQYF. V usage is TRBV10-1 and J usage is TRBJ2-3; 8 bases line up with TRBD2. This CDR3 has 15 amino acids. CDR1 and CDR2 from the germline V gene are WNHNN and SYGVQD (reference sequence). J gave up 8 bases and V 7 bases, and 14 bases lay outside the gene matches.

Concerning this clone: The junction does not match germline at one end; this may be a read error. The CDR3 nucleotides are TGTGCTAGCAGCTTAGGGCAGGGTACCGCTTACGAGCAGTACTTC. It is translated as CASSLGQGTAYEQYF. The gene calls are TRBV7-7 and TRBJ2-7; D possibly corresponds to TRBD1 (5 bases). This CDR3 comprises 15 residues. Germline CDR1 reads SSHAT; CDR2 reads FNYEAQ (reference sequence).

The chain uses TRBV28 and TRBJ1-4, with TRBD1 identical over 8 bases. Germline CDR1 is MDHEN and CDR2 is SYDVKM. CDR3 length equals 16 residues. J lost 2 bases, V lost 4 bases, and 6 bases had no gene match. The CDR3: CASSSPRQGTNEKLFF. DNA for the CDR3: TGTGCCAGCAGTTCCCCACGACAGGGGACTAATGAAAAACTGTTTTTT.

V gene TRBV13 combines with J gene TRBJ2-1; D is possibly TRBD2 (6 bases). Trimming stripped 1 base from V and 3 bases from J, with 10 bases between. Germline CDR1 and CDR2: PRHDT and FYEKMQ (reference sequence). The CDR3 extends over 15 amino acids. The CDR3 sequence is CASSLVVADYNEQFF. CDR3 nucleotides: TGTGCCAGCAGCTTAGTGGTAGCGGACTACAATGAGCAGTTCTTC.

This clone was seen a handful of times. The rearrangement uses TRBV4-1 and TRBJ1-6; D ambiguous. CDR3 size: 13 residues. Germline V gives CDR1 MGHRA, CDR2 YSYEKL. V dropped 2 bases and J dropped 7 bases, with 6 bases sitting between them. As DNA, the CDR3 is TGCGCCAGCAGCCAACAGGAAAATTCACCCCTCCACTTT. Translating it yields CASSQQENSPLHF.

The rearrangement joins TRBV14 to TRBJ1-6; no clear D. CDR3 length equals 13 residues. V lost 1 base to trimming and J lost 10 bases, with 8 bases between them. Germline V gene lookup returns CDR1 SGHDN and CDR2 FVKESK. This CDR3 is CASSQVAGSPLHF. Here the CDR3 DNA reads TGTGCCAGCAGCCAAGTCGCCGGGTCACCCCTCCACTTT.

This chain links TRBV25-1 with TRBJ1-4, with no clear D. Germline CDR1 MGHDK, CDR2 SYGVNS. Trimming stripped 1 base from V and 7 bases from J, with 10 bases between. The CDR3 runs 14 residues. The CDR3 sequence: CASSESLGSEKLFF. In DNA form, the CDR3 reads TGTGCCAGCAGTGAATCGCTGGGGAGTGAAAAACTGTTTTTT.

V usage is TRBV6-5 and J usage is TRBJ1-1, with TRBD1 as a possible D gene (6 bases). CDR1 and CDR2 from the germline V gene are MNHEY and SVGAGI. V lost 8 bases and J lost 0, with 13 bases in between. There are 14 residues in the CDR3. The CDR3 protein is CASCKQGMNTEAFF. The CDR3 bases are TGTGCCAGCTGTAAGCAGGGGATGAACACTGAAGCTTTCTTT.

The genes are TRBV18 and TRBJ2-3, with D perhaps TRBD1 (5 bases). V lost 2 bases and J lost 2, with 14 bases in between. The CDR3 covers 16 residues. In germline, CDR1 is KGHSH, CDR2 LQKENI. The CDR3 reads CASSPGQGILTDTQYF. CDR3 DNA: TGTGCCAGCTCACCAGGCCAGGGTATCCTCACAGATACGCAGTATTTT.

V is TRBV6-5 and J is TRBJ1-6; TRBD1 is a possible D gene (6 bases). CDR1 is MNHEY and CDR2 is SVGAGI in the germline V gene. V was clipped by 6 bases and J by 1 base, with 7 bases between them. The CDR3 contains 14 residues. This chain's CDR3 is CASRQGSYNSPLHF. In DNA, the CDR3 is TGTGCCAGCAGACAGGGTTCCTATAATTCACCCCTCCACTTT.

This clone was seen only a few times. The genes are TRBV30 and TRBJ2-5; D not resolved. Trimming shortened V by 2 bases and J by 2 bases, and 6 bases separated the two germline ends. The CDR3 totals 12 residues. Germline CDR1 is GTSNPN and CDR2 is SVGIG (reference sequence). The CDR3 sequence: CAWSPNQETQYF. The CDR3 DNA is TGTGCCTGGAGTCCAAATCAAGAGACCCAGTACTTC. Combining the CDR3 with reference TRBV30 and TRBJ2-5 gives the whole variable domain SQTIHQWPATLVQPVGSPLSLECTVEGTSNPNLYWYRQAAGRGLQLLFYSVGIGQISSEVPQNLSASRPQDRQFILSSKKLLLSDSGFYLCAWSPNQETQYFGPGTRLLVL.

The V gene is TRBV10-3, the J gene TRBJ2-3; D is undetermined. CDR3 length: 13 residues. V lost 0 bases, J lost 7 bases, and 8 bases lay in between. Germline V lookup: CDR1 ENHRY, CDR2 SYGVKD. CDR3 DNA: TGTGCCATCAGTGAGTCGGCAACCAATACGCAGTATTTT. Its protein is CAISESATNTQYF.

This clone was recorded a few times. The V gene is TRBV10-1, the J gene TRBJ1-1; D uncertain. The CDR3 sequence is 13 residues long. Germline CDR1 WNHNN, CDR2 SYGVQD (reference sequence). V gave up 1 base and J gave up 1 base, with 4 bases separating them. The CDR3 region has the DNA TGCGCCAGCAGTGAGTTATCGAACACTGAAGCTTTCTTT. Protein product: CASSELSNTEAFF.

The rearrangement links TRBV3-1 (or the pseudogene TRBV3-2) to TRBJ1-2, with a tentative D call TRBD1 (6 bases). The length of the CDR3 is 14 residues. The ends were cut back, 1 base at V and 8 bases at J, with 14 bases in the middle. In germline, CDR1 is LGHDT, CDR2 YNNKEL (reference sequence). CDR3 in amino acids: CASSQGQAVGGYTF. The CDR3 nucleotides are TGTGCCAGCAGCCAAGGACAGGCGGTGGGAGGCTACACCTTC.

The chain recombines TRBV2 with TRBJ2-7; 11 nucleotides agree with TRBD2. Germline V gene lookup returns CDR1 SNHLY and CDR2 FYNNEI. J lost 5 bases, V lost 7 bases, and 13 bases had no gene match. CDR3 length: 16 amino acids. This CDR3 reads CASKTKLAGVSNEQYF. Written as DNA, the CDR3 is TGTGCCAGCAAGACGAAACTAGCGGGAGTATCCAACGAGCAGTACTTC.